These 18 T cell receptor beta chains originate from one sample sequenced in a study of response to subunit inactivated influenza vaccine. TCRdb ran MiXCR on the RT-PCR reads and lists one entry per CDR3 protein. Of 500,000 to 550,000 distinct CDR3 sequences in the sample, less than 8% were seen once. This specimen consisted of PBMCs from blood, obtained about 23 months after vaccination. These receptors were taken from a man aged 50 to 69 who received an inactivated influenza vaccine.

This clonotype was counted a few times. The chain is built from TRBV4-3 and TRBJ2-6; D unclear. The CDR3 runs 15 residues. V shed 0 bases and J shed 2 bases, with 5 bases lying between them. CDR1 and CDR2 (germline): LGHNA, YSLEER. The chain's CDR3 is CASSQELAGANVLTF. The CDR3 region has the DNA TGCGCCAGCAGCCAAGAGTTAGCTGGGGCCAACGTCCTGACTTTC.

This clonotype was seen more than once but under ten times. The chain combines TRBV27 with TRBJ1-6, with a possible D match to TRBD1 (6 bases). Trimming took 5 bases from V and 6 from J, leaving 17 bases between them. The germline CDR1 and CDR2 sequences are MNHEY and SMNVEV (reference sequence). The CDR3 loop spans 16 amino acids. CDR3 nucleotides: TGTGCCAGCAGTGTCCGGGGGGCCCATCGTAATTCACCCCTCCACTTT. Translated: CASSVRGAHRNSPLHF.

This clonotype appeared a few times. The junction does not match germline at one end; this may be a read error. The V call is TRBV7-9, the J call TRBJ2-1, with 9 nucleotides matching TRBD2. The CDR3 runs 15 residues. Germline V lookup: CDR1 SEHNR, CDR2 FQNEAQ (reference sequence). The CDR3 bases are TGTGCCAGCAGCATAGCGGGGGCGGTTGTCAATGAGCAGTTCTTC. This codes for CASSIAGAVVNEQFF.

In this sample, this clonotype turned up once. The genes are TRBV7-3 and TRBJ2-1; 12 positions agree with TRBD2. Germline CDR1 and CDR2: SGHTA and FQGTGA. Trimming cost V 3 bases and J 3 bases; bases outside gene matches: 6. The CDR3 is 17 residues long. CDR3 in DNA: TGTGCCAGCAGCTTGACTAGCGGGAGCGGTAACTACAATGAGCAGTTCTTC. This codes for CASSLTSGSGNYNEQFF. The entire variable domain, with the rest obtained from reference TRBV7-3 and TRBJ2-1, is as follows: GAGVSQTPSNKVTEKGKYVELRCDPISGHTALYWYRQSLGQGPEFLIYFQGTGAADDSGLPNDRFFAVRPEGSVSTLKIQRTERGDSAVYLCASSLTSGSGNYNEQFFGPGTRLTVL.

This clonotype was detected ten times or more. A much larger clone is a single base away; this may be a read error. The chain uses TRBV6-1 and TRBJ1-5; D unclear. The V end was cut by 6 bases, the J end by 4 bases, with 7 bases between. CDR3 size: 12 residues. The germline gives CDR1 MNHNS, CDR2 SASEGT. The CDR3 nucleotides are TGTGCCAGCAGGTTGGGGAATCAGCCCCAGCATTTT. Translated, it gives CASRLGNQPQHF.

This clonotype has a handful of counts. The chain recombines TRBV15 with TRBJ2-1; 11 bases fit TRBD2. Germline V gene sequence: CDR1 LNHNV, CDR2 YYDKDF (reference sequence). V lost 1 base and J lost 3; bases outside the gene matches: 2. The CDR3 sequence is 16 residues long. CDR3 loop: CATSRGGTSGYNEQFF. The CDR3 nucleotides read TGTGCCACCAGCAGAGGTGGGACTAGCGGCTACAATGAGCAGTTCTTC. Based on the CDR3 plus reference TRBV15 and TRBJ2-1, the full variable domain is DAMVIQNPRYQVTQFGKPVTLSCSQTLNHNVMYWYQQKSSQAPKLLFHYYDKDFNNEADTPDNFQSRRPNTSFCFLDIRSPGLGDTAMYLCATSRGGTSGYNEQFFGPGTRLTVL.

The chain is built from TRBV20-1 and TRBJ2-5; 11 bases align to TRBD2. This CDR3 contains 13 residues. V gave up 6 bases and J gave up 8 bases; unmatched junction bases: 8. Germline loops: CDR1 DFQATT, CDR2 SNEGSKA (reference sequence). This CDR3 is CSAKTSGAFTQYF. CDR3 nucleotides: TGCAGTGCAAAGACTAGCGGGGCCTTCACCCAGTACTTC.

This clonotype was seen repeatedly, ten times or more. This chain joins TRBV20-1 and TRBJ2-3; tentatively, D is TRBD2 (5 bases). The CDR3 contains 14 residues. V lost 7 bases to trimming and J lost 5 bases, with 19 bases between them. CDR1 is DFQATT and CDR2 is SNEGSKA in the germline V gene (reference sequence). CDR3 protein: CSVPTEAGGDTQYF. The CDR3 region has the DNA TGCAGTGTTCCTACGGAGGCAGGAGGAGATACGCAGTATTTT.

This clonotype was counted at least ten times. The chain carries TRBV5-6 and TRBJ2-3; D is unclear. V gave up 2 bases and J gave up 1 base, with 8 bases separating them. The CDR3 extends over 14 amino acids. Looked up from germline, CDR1 is SGHDT and CDR2 is YYEEEE. CDR3 region: CASSLPFGTDTQYF. The CDR3 bases are TGTGCCAGCAGCTTACCGTTCGGCACAGATACGCAGTATTTT.

This clonotype was seen ten or more times. The chain is built from TRBV12-3 or TRBV12-4 and TRBJ2-7; 7 positions match TRBD2. The CDR3 sequence is 15 residues long. The trim removed 2 bases at V and 7 bases at J, leaving 11 bases unmatched. CDR3 protein: CASSLYGGGSGEQYF. Here the CDR3 DNA reads TGTGCCAGCAGTTTATATGGCGGGGGATCGGGGGAGCAGTACTTC.

This clonotype was counted only a few times. J is TRBJ2-7 and V is TRBV6-2 or TRBV6-3; D not certain. The CDR3 has 15 residues. Germline V gene sequence: CDR1 MNHEY, CDR2 SVGEGT. V was cut by 2 bases and J by 3 bases, with 14 bases left in between. CDR3 protein: CASSYTGSGFYEQYF. The CDR3 DNA sequence: TGTGCCAGCAGTTACACCGGGTCCGGATTCTACGAGCAGTACTTC.

This clonotype was found a few times. This chain connects TRBV5-5 to TRBJ1-4, with D perhaps TRBD1 (5 bases). The CDR3 is 13 amino acids. Trimming took off 4 bases at V and 6 bases at J, with 10 bases between the two ends. Germline-derived CDR1 and CDR2 are SGHKS and YYEKEE (reference sequence). CDR3 amino acids: CASSRQQDEKLFF. The CDR3 bases are TGTGCCAGCAGCCGGCAACAGGATGAAAAACTGTTTTTT.

This clonotype was found a few times. This rearrangement joins TRBV7-8 to TRBJ2-3, with 7 bases matching TRBD2. The CDR3 sequence is 17 residues long. CDR1 and CDR2 (germline): SGHVS, FQNEAQ. Germline trimming cut 4 bases from V and 0 bases from J; bases unmatched to any gene: 10. The DNA for the CDR3 is TGTGCCAGCAGCTCCCTCGGACTAGGAACTAGCACAGATACGCAGTATTTT. Protein sequence: CASSSLGLGTSTDTQYF.

The chain couples TRBV7-9 to TRBJ2-1, with 10 positions matching TRBD2. Unmatched junction bases numbered 12, after V lost 1 base and J lost 9 bases. The CDR3 is 17 amino acids. The germline CDR1 and CDR2 sequences are SEHNR and FQNEAQ (reference sequence). This chain's CDR3 is CASSLGISGRAVAEQFF. The CDR3 DNA reads as TGTGCCAGCAGCTTAGGGATCAGCGGGAGGGCCGTCGCTGAGCAGTTCTTC.

This clonotype was counted many times. This chain joins TRBV10-3 and TRBJ2-5; the match to TRBD1 covers 9 bases. After removal of 10 bases from V and 3 bases from J, the junction contained 6 bases not matched to a gene. The length of the CDR3 is 13 residues. CDR1 ENHRY and CDR2 SYGVKD come from the germline V gene. The CDR3 spells CATGQGWEETQYF. In DNA form, the CDR3 reads TGTGCCACGGGACAGGGTTGGGAAGAGACCCAGTACTTC.

Worth noting for this clonotype: A read error may produce the germline difference seen at one junction end. V gene TRBV3-1 combines with J gene TRBJ1-2; TRBD1 matches at 11 bases. This CDR3 is built from 16 residues. Germline CDR1 LGHDT, CDR2 YNNKEL (reference sequence). CDR3 region: CVSSPLGTGGSYGYTF. The CDR3 DNA reads as TGTGTCAGCAGCCCGCTCGGGACAGGGGGGAGCTATGGCTACACCTTC. The variable domain in full, completed from reference TRBV3-1 and TRBJ1-2, reads DTAVSQTPKYLVTQMGNDKSIKCEQNLGHDTMYWYKQDSKKFLKIMFSYNNKELIINETVPNRFSPKSPDKAHLNLHINSLELGDSAVYFCVSSPLGTGGSYGYTFGSGTRLTVV.

V is TRBV19 and J is TRBJ2-3, with TRBD1 identical over 8 bases. The CDR3 extends over 14 amino acids. The V gene's germline CDR1 is LNHDA and CDR2 SQIVND (reference sequence). With V trimmed by 3 bases and J by 3 bases, 2 bases remained unmatched. CDR3 loop: CASSIWTGTDTQYF. In DNA form, the CDR3 reads TGTGCCAGTAGTATCTGGACAGGGACAGATACGCAGTATTTT.

This rearrangement joins TRBV20-1 to TRBJ2-3; 12 nucleotides match TRBD2. The CDR3 length is 15 residues. Losses at the gene ends were 5 bases for V and 1 base for J; bases not matched to a gene: 4. CDR1 and CDR2 from the germline V gene are DFQATT and SNEGSKA (reference sequence). The chain's CDR3 is CSAAPSGGGTDTQYF. DNA for the CDR3: TGCAGTGCTGCCCCTAGCGGGGGGGGCACAGATACGCAGTATTTT.